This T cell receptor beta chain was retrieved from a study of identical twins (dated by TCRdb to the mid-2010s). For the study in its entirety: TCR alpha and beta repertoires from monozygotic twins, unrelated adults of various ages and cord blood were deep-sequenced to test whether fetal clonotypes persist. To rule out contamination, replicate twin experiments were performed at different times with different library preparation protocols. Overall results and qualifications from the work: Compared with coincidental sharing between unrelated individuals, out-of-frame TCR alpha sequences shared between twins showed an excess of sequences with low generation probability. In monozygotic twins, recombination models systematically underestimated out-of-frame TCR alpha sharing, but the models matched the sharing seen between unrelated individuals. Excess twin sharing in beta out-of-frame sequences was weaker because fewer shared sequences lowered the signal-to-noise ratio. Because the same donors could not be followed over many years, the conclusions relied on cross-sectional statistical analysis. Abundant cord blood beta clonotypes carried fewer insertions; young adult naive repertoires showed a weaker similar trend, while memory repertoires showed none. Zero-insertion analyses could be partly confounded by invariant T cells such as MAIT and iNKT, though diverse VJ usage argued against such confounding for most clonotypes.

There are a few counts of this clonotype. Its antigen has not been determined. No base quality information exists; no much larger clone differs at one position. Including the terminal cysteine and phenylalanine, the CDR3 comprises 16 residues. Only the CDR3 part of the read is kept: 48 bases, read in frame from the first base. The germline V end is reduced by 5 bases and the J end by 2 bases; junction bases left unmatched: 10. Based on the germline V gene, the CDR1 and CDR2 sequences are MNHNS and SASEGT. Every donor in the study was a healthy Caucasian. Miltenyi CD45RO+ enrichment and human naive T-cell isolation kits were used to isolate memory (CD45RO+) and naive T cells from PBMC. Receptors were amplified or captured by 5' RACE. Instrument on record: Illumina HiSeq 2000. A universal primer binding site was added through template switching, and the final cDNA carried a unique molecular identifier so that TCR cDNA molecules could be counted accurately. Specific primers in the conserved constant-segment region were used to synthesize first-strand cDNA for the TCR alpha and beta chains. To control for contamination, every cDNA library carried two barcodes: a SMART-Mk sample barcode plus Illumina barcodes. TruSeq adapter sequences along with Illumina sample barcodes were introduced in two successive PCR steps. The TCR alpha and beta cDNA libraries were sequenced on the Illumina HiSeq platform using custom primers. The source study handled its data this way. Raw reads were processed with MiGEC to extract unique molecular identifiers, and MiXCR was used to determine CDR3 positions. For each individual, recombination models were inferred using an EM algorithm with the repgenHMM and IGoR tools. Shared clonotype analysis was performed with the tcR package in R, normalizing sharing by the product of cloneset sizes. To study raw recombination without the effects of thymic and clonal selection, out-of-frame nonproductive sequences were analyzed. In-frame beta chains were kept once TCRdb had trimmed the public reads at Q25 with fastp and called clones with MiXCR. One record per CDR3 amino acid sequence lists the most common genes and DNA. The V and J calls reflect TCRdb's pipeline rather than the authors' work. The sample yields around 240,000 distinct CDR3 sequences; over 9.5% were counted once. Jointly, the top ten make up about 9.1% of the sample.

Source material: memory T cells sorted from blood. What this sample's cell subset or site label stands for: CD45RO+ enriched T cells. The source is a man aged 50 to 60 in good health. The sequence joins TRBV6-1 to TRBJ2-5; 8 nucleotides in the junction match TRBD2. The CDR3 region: CASSRFSGALQETQYF. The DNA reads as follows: TGTGCCAGCAGTAGATTTAGCGGGGCCCTACAAGAGACCCAGTACTTC.